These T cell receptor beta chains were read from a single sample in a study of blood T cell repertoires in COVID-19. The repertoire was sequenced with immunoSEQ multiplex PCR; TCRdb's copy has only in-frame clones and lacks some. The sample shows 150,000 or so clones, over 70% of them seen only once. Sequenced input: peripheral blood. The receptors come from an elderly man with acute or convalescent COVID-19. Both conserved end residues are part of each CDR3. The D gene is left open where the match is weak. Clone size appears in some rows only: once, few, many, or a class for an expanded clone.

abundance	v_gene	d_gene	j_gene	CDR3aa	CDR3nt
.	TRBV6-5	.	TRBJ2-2	CASRAWSGELFF	TGTGCCAGCAGGGCATGGTCCGGGGAGCTGTTTTTT
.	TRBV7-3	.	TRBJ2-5	CASSIAWQETQYF	TGTGCCAGCAGCATAGCATGGCAAGAGACCCAGTACTTC
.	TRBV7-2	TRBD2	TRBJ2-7	CASSLAPSGRAYEQYF	TGTGCCAGCAGCTTAGCGCCTAGCGGGAGGGCGTACGAGCAGTACTTC
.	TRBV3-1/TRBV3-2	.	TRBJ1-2	CASSHFGVGEGYTF	TGTGCCAGCAGCCATTTCGGGGTCGGGGAGGGCTACACCTTC
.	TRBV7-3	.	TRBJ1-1	CASSLVPNNPLEAFF	TGTGCCAGCAGCTTAGTCCCAAACAATCCCCTCGAAGCTTTCTTT
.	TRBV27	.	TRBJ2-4	CASSWRGLAKNIQYF	TGTGCCAGCAGTTGGAGGGGGCTAGCCAAAAACATTCAGTACTTC
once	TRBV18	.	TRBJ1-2	CASSPTTDGYTF	TGTGCCAGCTCACCAACAACAGATGGCTACACCTTC
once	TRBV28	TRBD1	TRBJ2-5	CASRRQGWETQYF	TGTGCCAGCCGCAGACAGGGCTGGGAGACCCAGTACTTC
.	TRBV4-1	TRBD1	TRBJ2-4	CASSQLPGQGLNIQYF	TGCGCCAGCAGCCAACTTCCGGGACAGGGGTTAAACATTCAGTACTTC
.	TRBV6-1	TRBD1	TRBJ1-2	CASSEPGQGHGYTF	TGTGCCAGCAGTGAACCCGGACAGGGACATGGCTACACCTTC
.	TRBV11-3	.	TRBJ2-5	CASSLGVPGVGETQYF	TGTGCCAGCAGCTTAGGAGTCCCGGGAGTAGGGGAGACCCAGTACTTC
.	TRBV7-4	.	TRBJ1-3	CASSFPLMAGGAANTIYF	TGTGCCAGCAGCTTCCCCTTAATGGCGGGGGGCGCAGCAAACACCATATATTTT
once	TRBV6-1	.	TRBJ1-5	CASSEGPGVRLGQPQHF	TGTGCCAGCAGTGAAGGGCCAGGGGTCCGGTTAGGTCAGCCCCAGCATTTT
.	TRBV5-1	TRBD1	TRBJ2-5	CASSLERTGVETQYF	TGCGCCAGCAGCTTGGAGCGGACAGGGGTCGAGACCCAGTACTTC
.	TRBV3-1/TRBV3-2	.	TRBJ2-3	CASSQGGDTQYF	TGTGCCAGCAGCCAAGGAGGAGATACGCAGTATTTT
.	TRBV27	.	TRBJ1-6	CASTRVGSPLHF	TGTGCCAGCACCCGCGTCGGTTCACCCCTCCACTTT
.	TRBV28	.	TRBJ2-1	CASSLSGTYNEQFF	TGTGCCAGCAGCCTTTCGGGAACATACAATGAGCAGTTCTTC